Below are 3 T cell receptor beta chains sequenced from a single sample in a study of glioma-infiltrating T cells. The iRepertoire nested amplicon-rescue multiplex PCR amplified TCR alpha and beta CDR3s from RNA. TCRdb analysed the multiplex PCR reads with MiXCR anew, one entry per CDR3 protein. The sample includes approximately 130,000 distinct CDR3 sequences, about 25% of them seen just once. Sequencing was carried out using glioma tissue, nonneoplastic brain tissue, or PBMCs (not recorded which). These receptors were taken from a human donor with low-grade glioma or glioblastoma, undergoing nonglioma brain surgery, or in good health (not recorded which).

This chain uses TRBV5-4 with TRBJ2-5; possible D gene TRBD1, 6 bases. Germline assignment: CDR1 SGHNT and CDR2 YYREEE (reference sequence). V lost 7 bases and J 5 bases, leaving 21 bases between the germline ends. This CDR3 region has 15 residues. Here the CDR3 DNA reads TGTGCCAGCCAGGGGATTGTTGGGCTGGGGGAGACCCAGTACTTC. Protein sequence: CASQGIVGLGETQYF.

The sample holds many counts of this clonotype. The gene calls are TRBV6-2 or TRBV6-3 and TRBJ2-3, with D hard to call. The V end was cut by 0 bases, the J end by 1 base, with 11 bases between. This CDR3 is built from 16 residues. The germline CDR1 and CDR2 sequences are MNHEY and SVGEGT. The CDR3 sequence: CASSYSPATGTDTQYF. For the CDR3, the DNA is TGTGCCAGCAGTTACTCCCCAGCCACCGGCACAGATACGCAGTATTTT.

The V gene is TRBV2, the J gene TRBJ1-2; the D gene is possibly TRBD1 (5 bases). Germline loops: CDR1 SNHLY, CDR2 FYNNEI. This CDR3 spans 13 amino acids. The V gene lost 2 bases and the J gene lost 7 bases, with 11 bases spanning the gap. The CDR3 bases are TGTGCCAGCAGTGAACAGGGTATAGGTGGCTACACCTTC. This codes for CASSEQGIGGYTF. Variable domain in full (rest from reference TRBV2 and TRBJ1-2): EPEVTQTPSHQVTQMGQEVILRCVPISNHLYFYWYRQILGQKVEFLVSFYNNEISEKSEIFDDQFSVERPDGSNFTLKIRSTKLEDSAMYFCASSEQGIGGYTFGSGTRLTVV.